What follows are 27 T cell receptor beta chains derived from one specimen sequenced in a study of blood T cell repertoires in COVID-19. TCRdb's table, derived via immunoSEQ multiplex PCR, lists solely in-frame clones and lacks some. The sample has more than 200,000 clones, 88% seen once. Material for sequencing was peripheral blood. Every receptor here comes from a human donor in a cohort sampled during active COVID-19.

This clone came up a few times. This rearrangement joins TRBV21-1 to TRBJ1-5. TRBV21-1 is shown as a pseudogene. The CDR3 covers 16 residues. CDR3 DNA sequence: TGTGCCAGCAGCCCCCGGCGGGGTCAGAGCAATCAGCCCCAGCATTTT. Translating it yields CASSPRRGQSNQPQHF.

This rearrangement joins TRBV10-2 to TRBJ2-7, with D maybe TRBD1 (5 bases). CDR3 length equals 12 residues. Germline V gene data show CDR1 as WSHSY and CDR2 as SAAADI. V lost 6 bases to trimming and J lost 3 bases, with 9 bases between them. CDR3 amino acids: CASSSRDYEQYF. The CDR3 bases are TGCGCCAGCAGCAGCAGGGACTACGAGCAGTACTTC.

This clone was observed a single time. The chain uses TRBV7-2 and TRBJ1-1; 8 bases line up with TRBD1. Looked up from germline, CDR1 is SGHTA and CDR2 is FQGNSA. V lost 3 bases and J lost 11; bases outside the gene matches: 11. This CDR3 comprises 14 residues. The CDR3 nucleotides are TGTGCCAGCAGCTTGACCCGGACAGGGTCAGTTGCTTTCTTT. It specifies CASSLTRTGSVAFF.

This sequence joins TRBV5-6 and TRBJ2-5; 10 nucleotides match TRBD2. V was pared by 4 bases and J by 4 bases, with 4 bases of the junction left unmatched. This CDR3 contains 14 residues. Germline CDR1 and CDR2: SGHDT and YYEEEE. CDR3 coding DNA: TGTGCCAGCAGCATACTAGCGGGGAGAGAGACCCAGTACTTC. The encoded protein is CASSILAGRETQYF.

This sequence joins TRBV11-2 and TRBJ1-2; D may be TRBD1 (6 bases). The V end was cut by 4 bases, the J end by 5 bases, with 20 bases between. CDR1 is SGHAT, CDR2 FQNNGV, per germline. This CDR3 is built from 16 residues. The CDR3 loop reads CASSSAWGGPRYGYTF. In DNA, the CDR3 is TGTGCCAGCAGCTCCGCATGGGGGGGGCCAAGGTATGGCTACACCTTC. Using reference TRBV11-2 and TRBJ1-2 for the parts outside the CDR3, the full variable domain is EAGVAQSPRYKIIEKRQSVAFWCNPISGHATLYWYQQILGQGPKLLIQFQNNGVVDDSQLPKDRFSAERLKGVDSTLKIQPAKLEDSAVYLCASSSAWGGPRYGYTFGSGTRLTVV.

The rearrangement uses TRBV19 and TRBJ1-5; 7 nucleotides align to TRBD1. Trimming removed 5 bases from V and 5 bases from J; junction bases left unmatched: 12. Per the germline V gene, CDR1 is LNHDA and CDR2 is SQIVND (reference sequence). This CDR3 region has 16 residues. CDR3 coding DNA: TGTGCCAGTAGTGGACCGGGACAGAAGACCTATCAGCCCCAGCATTTT. Translating gives CASSGPGQKTYQPQHF.

The CDR3 loop reads CASSSQPGLAENEQFF. DNA for the CDR3: TGTGCCAGCAGCTCCCAACCGGGACTAGCGGAGAATGAGCAGTTCTTC. The chain carries TRBV7-3 and TRBJ2-1; TRBD2 aligns across 11 bases. CDR1 is SGHTA, CDR2 FQGTGA, per germline. The CDR3 is 16 amino acids. After removal of 4 bases from V and 7 bases from J, the junction contained 9 bases not matched to a gene.

The chain uses TRBV6-5 and TRBJ2-1; a weak D match, TRBD2 (6 bases). Per germline, CDR1 MNHEY and CDR2 SVGAGI. CDR3 length: 15 amino acids. With 3 bases removed from V and 9 bases from J, the gap between germline ends came to 18 bases. CDR3: CASSYTGREIPEQFF. Here the CDR3 DNA reads TGTGCCAGCAGTTATACTGGTCGGGAGATTCCTGAGCAGTTCTTC.

Comments on this clone: A much larger clone lies a single base off, so this may be a read error. This CDR3 is also generated by other DNA sequences in the sample. J is TRBJ2-7 and V is TRBV19; 10 bases fit TRBD2. This CDR3 region has 14 residues. Germline V CDR1 and CDR2: LNHDA, SQIVND (reference sequence). The CDR3, as DNA: TGTGCTACCGCCCTAGCGGGAGATCTTTTCGAGCAGTACTTC. This translates into CATALAGDLFEQYF.

The V call is TRBV28, the J call TRBJ2-7; 8 nucleotides agree with TRBD1. Germline V gene lookup returns CDR1 MDHEN and CDR2 SYDVKM. CDR3 size: 16 residues. The junction had 15 bases not matched to a gene; V was cut back by 7 bases and J by 4 bases. The CDR3 region has the DNA TGTGCCAGCATCACCAGGGGGCGGCAGGGCGGTTACGAGCAGTACTTC. Translated, it gives CASITRGRQGGYEQYF.

This chain links TRBV28 with TRBJ2-2, with TRBD2 identical over 9 bases. The CDR3 extends over 12 amino acids. In germline, CDR1 is MDHEN, CDR2 SYDVKM. The ends lost 11 bases at V and 4 bases at J; junction bases unmatched: 2. CDR3 coding DNA: TGTGCCGGCGGGGGGGGCACCGGGGAGCTGTTTTTT. Amino acid sequence: CAGGGGTGELFF.

The chain links TRBV21-1 to TRBJ2-7; the table's D gene call, TRBD2, was not cross checked with the DNA. TRBV21-1 is listed as a pseudogene. The CDR3 contains 15 residues. CDR3: CASSPRGGSSYEQYF. The CDR3 region has the DNA TGTGCCAGCAGCCCCCGGGGGGGGAGCTCCTACGAGCAGTACTTC.

The chain recombines TRBV27 with TRBJ2-7; D may be TRBD1 (7 bases). The V end was cut by 8 bases, the J end by 5 bases, with 16 bases between. Germline V gene data show CDR1 as MNHEY and CDR2 as SMNVEV (reference sequence). CDR3 length equals 13 residues. CDR3 sequence (DNA): TGTGCCAGCCAGGAGGGGGCGAGGCACGAGCAGTACTTC. As protein: CASQEGARHEQYF.

This sequence joins TRBV4-3 and TRBJ2-1; 9 bases align to TRBD2. This CDR3 has 19 residues. The trim removed 4 bases at V and 0 bases at J, leaving 13 bases unmatched. Germline lookup yields CDR1 LGHNA and CDR2 YSLEER. CDR3 in amino acids: CASSLGTSRRVPSYNEQFF. The CDR3 coding sequence is TGCGCCAGCAGCCTCGGGACTAGCAGGAGAGTACCCTCCTACAATGAGCAGTTCTTC.

CDR3 region: CSVGGQGTGANVLTF. The CDR3 nucleotides are TGCAGCGTTGGGGGACAGGGCACTGGGGCCAACGTCCTGACTTTC. J is TRBJ2-6 and V is TRBV29-1; 9 bases are a match to TRBD1. Per germline, CDR1 SQVTM and CDR2 ANQGSEA. Trimming cost V 4 bases and J 2 bases; bases outside gene matches: 3. This CDR3 is built from 15 residues.

The chain is built from TRBV19 and TRBJ1-2, with 9 bases lining up with TRBD1. Germline trimming cut 3 bases from V and 5 bases from J; bases unmatched to any gene: 1. CDR1 and CDR2 (germline): LNHDA, SQIVND (reference sequence). The CDR3 sequence is 13 residues long. The CDR3 loop reads CASSMGTGYGYTF. The CDR3 bases are TGTGCCAGTAGTATGGGGACAGGGTATGGCTACACCTTC.

This sequence joins TRBV3-1 (or the pseudogene TRBV3-2) and TRBJ1-2; a possible D gene is TRBD1 (5 bases). CDR1 and CDR2 from the germline V gene are LGHDT and YNNKEL (reference sequence). Trimming cost V 5 bases and J 7 bases, with 20 bases left between them. The length of the CDR3 is 15 residues. The CDR3 DNA reads as TGTGCCAGCAGCAAGGGGTCCTCAAGTTATGGTGGCTACACCTTC. It translates to CASSKGSSSYGGYTF.

This chain uses TRBV7-8 with TRBJ2-4, with TRBD2 as a possible D gene (5 bases). CDR3 length: 13 amino acids. Trimming stripped 5 bases from V and 5 bases from J, with 10 bases between. The germline gives CDR1 SGHVS, CDR2 FQNEAQ. CDR3: CASSRGGENIQYF. Here the CDR3 DNA reads TGTGCCAGCAGCCGTGGAGGAGAAAACATTCAGTACTTC.

The chain employs TRBV19 and TRBJ1-2; tentatively, D is TRBD1 (6 bases). V dropped 1 base and J dropped 4 bases, with 13 bases sitting between them. The CDR3 length is 15 residues. Per the germline V gene, CDR1 is LNHDA and CDR2 is SQIVND (reference sequence). This chain's CDR3 is CASSIAGTGLYGYTF. The CDR3 DNA follows: TGTGCCAGTAGTATAGCCGGTACAGGGCTCTATGGCTACACCTTC.

The chain combines TRBV30 with TRBJ1-1; a weak D match, TRBD1 (5 bases). V was cut by 3 bases and J by 8 bases, with 19 bases left in between. This CDR3 is built from 14 residues. Germline values: CDR1 GTSNPN, CDR2 SVGIG (reference sequence). CDR3 residues: CAWSHGGGAREAFF. The CDR3, as DNA: TGTGCCTGGAGCCACGGGGGAGGGGCCCGGGAAGCTTTCTTT.

V and J are TRBV9 and TRBJ2-2; TRBD2 agrees at 9 bases. The length of the CDR3 is 16 residues. The V gene's germline CDR1 is SGDLS and CDR2 YYNGEE. The J segment lost 8 bases and the V segment lost 0 bases, leaving 8 bases of the junction unmatched. The CDR3 nucleotides are TGTGCCAGCAGCGTAGATTCTAGCGGGACGGCGGGGGAGCTGTTTTTT. It is translated as CASSVDSSGTAGELFF.

J is TRBJ1-3 and V is TRBV27; a possible D gene is TRBD1 (6 bases). CDR3 length: 15 residues. V lost 4 bases and J lost 4, with 14 bases in between. Germline loops: CDR1 MNHEY, CDR2 SMNVEV (reference sequence). This CDR3 is CASSSEGGEGNTIYF. Written as DNA, the CDR3 is TGTGCCAGCAGTTCAGAAGGGGGAGAAGGAAACACCATATATTTT.

This clone was observed a single time. The chain has TRBV15 and TRBJ2-7, with 8 bases aligning to TRBD2. The CDR3 loop spans 14 amino acids. Germline CDR1 LNHNV, CDR2 YYDKDF (reference sequence). Losses at the gene ends were 3 bases for V and 2 bases for J; bases not matched to a gene: 3. The DNA for the CDR3 is TGTGCCACCAGCAGGACTAGCGAGGCCTACGAGCAGTACTTC. Encoded protein: CATSRTSEAYEQYF.

As DNA, the CDR3 is TGCAGTGCTAGGTGGCAGGGTGAAGCTTTCTTT. It yields the protein CSARWQGEAFF. V is TRBV20-1 and J is TRBJ1-1; D might be TRBD1 (5 bases). Between the trimmed V and J ends, which lost 3 bases and 7 bases, there was a span of 9 bases. The germline gives CDR1 DFQATT, CDR2 SNEGSKA (reference sequence). This CDR3 has 11 amino acids.

This rearrangement joins TRBV11-1 to TRBJ2-7; D might be TRBD2 (5 bases). V was shortened by 5 bases and J by 3 bases, with 11 bases between the two germline ends. There are 13 residues in the CDR3. Per germline, CDR1 SGHAT and CDR2 FQDESV (reference sequence). CDR3: CASSATRIYEQYF. CDR3 in DNA: TGTGCCAGCAGCGCCACTAGGATCTACGAGCAGTACTTC.

The V call is TRBV9, the J call TRBJ2-3, with 7 nucleotides matching TRBD2. This CDR3 spans 16 amino acids. The J segment lost 2 bases and the V segment lost 4 bases, leaving 10 bases of the junction unmatched. The V gene's germline CDR1 is SGDLS and CDR2 YYNGEE. CDR3 DNA: TGTGCCAGCAGCCTGCCCCGCGGGGGAGTCACAGATACGCAGTATTTT. Encoded protein: CASSLPRGGVTDTQYF. The full variable domain, completed using reference TRBV9 and TRBJ2-3, is DSGVTQTPKHLITATGQRVTLRCSPRSGDLSVYWYQQSLDQGLQFLIQYYNGEERAKGNILERFSAQQFPDLHSELNLSSLELGDSALYFCASSLPRGGVTDTQYFGPGTRLTVL.

The chain carries TRBV20-1 and TRBJ2-7, with TRBD1 matching 10 bases. This CDR3 is built from 13 residues. Germline CDR1 DFQATT, CDR2 SNEGSKA (reference sequence). Trimming took 3 bases from V and 2 from J; bases not matched to a gene: 1. CDR3 DNA: TGCAGTGCTAGTGGACAGGGGGCCTACGAGCAGTACTTC. This codes for CSASGQGAYEQYF.